A single sample is the source of the 25 T cell receptor beta chains below, sequenced in a study of graft-versus-host responses after intestinal transplantation. Profiling relied on immunoSEQ multiplex PCR, and the TCRdb table lists in-frame clones only, not all of them. Of some 38,000 clones in the sample, over 85% were seen once. The antigens of these receptors remain unknown. Source: unstimulated CD8+ T cells sorted from spleen or lymph node cells, taken before transplant. The receptor set was obtained from a human donor who was the organ donor for an intestinal transplant.

The chain has TRBV30 and TRBJ2-7, with 10 positions matching TRBD1. V lost 0 bases, J lost 4 bases, and 3 bases stayed unmatched. Germline lookup yields CDR1 GTSNPN and CDR2 SVGIG (reference sequence). This CDR3 spans 14 amino acids. CDR3 nucleotides: TGTGCCTGGAGTGTAGGGACAGGGGTGTACGAGCAGTACTTC. This codes for CAWSVGTGVYEQYF. Full variable domain (rest looked up from reference TRBV30 and TRBJ2-7): SQTIHQWPATLVQPVGSPLSLECTVEGTSNPNLYWYRQAAGRGLQLLFYSVGIGQISSEVPQNLSASRPQDRQFILSSKKLLLSDSGFYLCAWSVGTGVYEQYFGPGTRLTVT.

The chain links TRBV27 to TRBJ1-2; D might be TRBD1 (5 bases). Trimming left V 7 bases short and J 5 bases short, with 8 bases between. CDR3 length: 11 residues. Germline V lookup: CDR1 MNHEY, CDR2 SMNVEV (reference sequence). CDR3 region: CASTAGYGYTF. As DNA, the CDR3 is TGTGCCAGCACCGCAGGGTATGGCTACACCTTC.

This clone was found a few times. V usage is TRBV6-5 and J usage is TRBJ1-2; D is unclear. Germline V gene data show CDR1 as MNHEY and CDR2 as SVGAGI. V was cut by 0 bases and J by 4 bases, with 12 bases left in between. The CDR3 is 15 residues long. The CDR3 protein is CASSYSKTNPYGYTF. CDR3 DNA: TGTGCCAGCAGTTACTCGAAGACAAATCCCTATGGCTACACCTTC.

The chain couples TRBV11-2 to TRBJ1-4; TRBD1 agrees at 8 bases. The V gene end was trimmed by 5 bases and the J gene end by 5 bases; junction bases not matched to a gene: 7. Per the germline V gene, CDR1 is SGHAT and CDR2 is FQNNGV. CDR3 size: 15 residues. The CDR3 here is CASSTRTGRNEKLFF. The CDR3 DNA reads as TGTGCCAGCAGCACCCGGACAGGGAGGAATGAAAAACTGTTTTTT.

V is TRBV6-6 and J is TRBJ2-7; 8 bases match TRBD1. The CDR3 is 15 residues long. CDR1 and CDR2 from the germline V gene are MNHNY and SVGAGI (reference sequence). After removal of 4 bases from V and 0 bases from J, the junction contained 5 bases not matched to a gene. DNA for the CDR3: TGTGCCAGCAGTTGGCCCGGGACAGGCTCCTACGAGCAGTACTTC. Its translation: CASSWPGTGSYEQYF.

The CDR3 is CASSSRFYEQYF. DNA of the CDR3: TGTGCCAGCAGTTCTAGATTCTACGAGCAGTACTTC. V usage is TRBV28 and J usage is TRBJ2-7; D gene unclear. Trimming took off 4 bases at V and 3 bases at J, with 7 bases between the two ends. Germline CDR1 is MDHEN and CDR2 is SYDVKM. The CDR3 length is 12 residues.

The chain links TRBV12-5 to TRBJ2-6, with a weak D call TRBD1 (5 bases). Trimming shortened V by 5 bases and J by 5 bases, and 22 bases separated the two germline ends. Germline CDR1 is LGHNT and CDR2 is FRNRAP. The CDR3 loop spans 18 amino acids. This chain's CDR3 is CASGVCSAGQSRANVLTF. The DNA of the CDR3 is TGTGCTAGTGGTGTCTGTTCTGCAGGACAAAGTCGGGCCAACGTCCTGACTTTC. Based on the CDR3 plus reference TRBV12-5 and TRBJ2-6, the full variable domain is DARVTQTPRHKVTEMGQEVTMRCQPILGHNTVFWYRQTMMQGLELLAYFRNRAPLDDSGMPKDRFSAEMPDATLATLKIQPSEPRDSAVYFCASGVCSAGQSRANVLTFGAGSRLTVL.

The chain couples TRBV5-1 to TRBJ2-7, with TRBD2 identical over 8 bases. The CDR3 length is 15 residues. Germline assignment: CDR1 SGHRS and CDR2 YFSETQ. J gave up 6 bases and V 0 bases, and 8 bases lay outside the gene matches. This chain's CDR3 is CASSLAGGPGLEQYF. CDR3 sequence (DNA): TGCGCCAGCAGCTTGGCGGGAGGGCCAGGGCTCGAGCAGTACTTC. Variable domain in full (rest from reference TRBV5-1 and TRBJ2-7): KAGVTQTPRYLIKTRGQQVTLSCSPISGHRSVSWYQQTPGQGLQFLFEYFSETQRNKGNFPGRFSGRQFSNSRSEMNVSTLELGDSALYLCASSLAGGPGLEQYFGPGTRLTVT.

The chain couples TRBV7-2 to TRBJ2-3, with 11 bases matching TRBD2. This CDR3 contains 17 residues. V lost 7 bases to trimming and J lost 5 bases; unmatched junction nucleotides: 14. The germline V gene has CDR1 SGHTA and CDR2 FQGNSA. CDR3 sequence: CASTLTRTSGRIDTQYF. In DNA, the CDR3 is TGTGCCAGCACCCTCACCCGTACTAGCGGGAGAATAGATACGCAGTATTTT.

The chain couples TRBV19 to TRBJ2-1, with 8 nucleotides matching TRBD1. The CDR3 covers 15 residues. Germline-derived CDR1 and CDR2 are LNHDA and SQIVND (reference sequence). V lost 5 bases and J lost 2; bases outside the gene matches: 5. Here the CDR3 DNA reads TGTGCCAGTAGTCCCGGGACAGGCACCTACAATGAGCAGTTCTTC. It translates to CASSPGTGTYNEQFF.

V gene TRBV4-1 combines with J gene TRBJ2-7; no definite D call. Germline loops: CDR1 MGHRA, CDR2 YSYEKL. This CDR3 comprises 13 residues. V lost 1 base, J lost 1 base, and 5 bases lay in between. CDR3: CASSQGLSYEQYF. Here the CDR3 DNA reads TGCGCCAGCAGCCAAGGATTGTCCTACGAGCAGTACTTC.

This rearrangement joins TRBV14 to TRBJ1-2, with a weak D call TRBD1 (5 bases). Deletions cut 1 base from V and 6 bases from J, with 15 bases between. Germline CDR1 reads SGHDN; CDR2 reads FVKESK. The CDR3 covers 15 residues. The CDR3 bases are TGTGCCAGCAGCCAAGCGCAGGGAAGGGGAGATGGCTACACCTTC. This codes for CASSQAQGRGDGYTF. The whole variable domain, remainder taken from reference TRBV14 and TRBJ1-2, is EAGVTQFPSHSVIEKGQTVTLRCDPISGHDNLYWYRRVMGKEIKFLLHFVKESKQDESGMPNNRFLAERTGGTYSTLKVQPAELEDSGVYFCASSQAQGRGDGYTFGSGTRLTVV.

The count of this clone is one. The V and J genes are TRBV5-1 and TRBJ2-5, with D hard to call. This CDR3 spans 12 amino acids. Germline V gene data show CDR1 as SGHRS and CDR2 as YFSETQ. Trimming removed 4 bases from V and 6 bases from J, with 10 bases in between. CDR3: CASSPLHQTQYF. CDR3 sequence (DNA): TGCGCCAGCAGCCCACTACATCAGACCCAGTACTTC.

The CDR3 sequence: CASSYGTSSGYNEQFF. CDR3 nucleotide sequence: TGTGCCAGCAGTTACGGGACTAGCTCGGGTTACAATGAGCAGTTCTTC. V gene TRBV6-5 combines with J gene TRBJ2-1; 9 nucleotides match TRBD2. The germline gives CDR1 MNHEY, CDR2 SVGAGI. Unmatched junction bases numbered 6, after V lost 2 bases and J lost 4 bases. This CDR3 comprises 16 residues.

Here the CDR3 DNA reads TGTGCAACCTTGGTAGGGACCACCGGGGAGCTGTTTTTT. This codes for CATLVGTTGELFF. This chain uses TRBV28 with TRBJ2-2; D may match TRBD1 or TRBD2 (5 bases each). Per the germline V gene, CDR1 is MDHEN and CDR2 is SYDVKM. CDR3 length: 13 residues.

On this clone itself: At one of its ends the junction is not consistent with the germline gene, which may arise from a read error. The CDR3, as DNA: TGTGCCCGCAGGGGGGGGAGGGGCCGGGCTAACTATGGCTACACCTTC. Translation: CARRGGRGRANYGYTF. The chain combines TRBV25-1 with TRBJ1-2, with 7 bases that match TRBD1. Per germline, CDR1 MGHDK and CDR2 SYGVNS. CDR3 length: 16 amino acids.

V is TRBV4-3 and J is TRBJ2-1; the D gene is possibly TRBD2 (6 bases). Trimming removed 0 bases from V and 5 bases from J, with 8 bases in between. The germline CDR1 and CDR2 sequences are LGHNA and YSLEER. The CDR3 extends over 14 amino acids. CDR3 in amino acids: CASSQEEGNNEQFF. The CDR3 nucleotides are TGCGCCAGCAGCCAAGAGGAGGGGAACAATGAGCAGTTCTTC.

V usage is TRBV15 and J usage is TRBJ2-7; D possibly corresponds to TRBD2 (5 bases). V lost 3 bases and J lost 6, with 6 bases in between. Looked up from germline, CDR1 is LNHNV and CDR2 is YYDKDF (reference sequence). The CDR3 is 11 amino acids. CDR3 residues: CATSSAGEQYF. Here the CDR3 DNA reads TGTGCCACCAGCAGCGCGGGCGAGCAGTACTTC.

This clone showed up just once. The J gene is TRBJ2-4, the V gene TRBV28, with D possibly TRBD1 on 5 matching bases. The CDR3 loop spans 12 amino acids. V gave up 3 bases and J gave up 11 bases, with 11 bases separating them. Germline-derived CDR1 and CDR2 are MDHEN and SYDVKM. CDR3 in DNA: TGTGCCAGCAGTTTGTACAGGTCGGTTCAGTACTTC. Encoded protein: CASSLYRSVQYF.

The rearrangement links TRBV11-2 to TRBJ2-7; 14 nucleotides match TRBD2. The CDR3 sequence is 15 residues long. Germline values: CDR1 SGHAT, CDR2 FQNNGV. The trim removed 5 bases at V and 2 bases at J, leaving 2 bases unmatched. Here the CDR3 reads CASSPGLAGAYEQYF. The CDR3 DNA reads TGTGCCAGCAGCCCGGGACTAGCGGGAGCCTACGAGCAGTACTTC.

The chain is built from TRBV28 and TRBJ2-3; TRBD2 matches 12 bases. V lost 5 bases and J lost 0; bases outside the gene matches: 0. Germline loops: CDR1 MDHEN, CDR2 SYDVKM. The length of the CDR3 is 15 residues. The CDR3 protein is CASSTSGRSTDTQYF. CDR3 in DNA: TGTGCCAGCAGTACTAGCGGGAGGAGCACAGATACGCAGTATTTT.

The CDR3 bases are TGTGCCAGCAGCAGAACCGAAACAAACATTCAGTACTTC. Protein product: CASSRTETNIQYF. This chain links TRBV7-6 with TRBJ2-4; D remains unclear. CDR1 SGHVS and CDR2 FNYEAQ come from the germline V gene. The V and J ends lost 5 bases and 6 bases respectively, with 11 bases between them. CDR3 size: 13 residues. Based on the CDR3 plus reference TRBV7-6 and TRBJ2-4, the full variable domain is GAGVSQSPRYKVTKRGQDVALRCDPISGHVSLYWYRQALGQGPEFLTYFNYEAQQDKSGLPNDRFSAERPEGSISTLTIQRTEQRDSAMYRCASSRTETNIQYFGAGTRLSVL.

This clone was seen once. This sequence joins TRBV27 and TRBJ1-5, with D possibly being TRBD1 (6 bases). The V and J ends lost 2 bases and 4 bases respectively, with 6 bases between them. Germline CDR1 reads MNHEY; CDR2 reads SMNVEV (reference sequence). This CDR3 is built from 13 residues. Here the CDR3 reads CASSLGTNQPQHF. The CDR3 bases are TGTGCCAGCAGTTTAGGGACAAATCAGCCCCAGCATTTT.

The chain carries TRBV27 and TRBJ2-1, with a weak D call TRBD2 (6 bases). The V gene's germline CDR1 is MNHEY and CDR2 SMNVEV (reference sequence). The CDR3 spans 15 residues. Trimming shortened V by 6 bases and J by 3 bases, and 15 bases separated the two germline ends. CDR3: CASRQIWGGYNEQFF. CDR3 coding DNA: TGTGCCAGCAGACAAATATGGGGAGGCTACAATGAGCAGTTCTTC.

The rearrangement links TRBV7-2 to TRBJ2-3; tentatively, D is TRBD2 (6 bases). The V gene lost 4 bases and the J gene lost 2 bases, with 16 bases spanning the gap. CDR1 is SGHTA, CDR2 FQGNSA, per germline. The CDR3 loop spans 16 amino acids. The CDR3 is CASSSPFRTNTDTQYF. CDR3 DNA: TGTGCCAGCAGCTCTCCGTTCCGGACTAACACAGATACGCAGTATTTT.